This T cell receptor beta chain stems from a study of blood T cells in healthy people across ages. Points from the study as a whole: Conclusively comparing naive with antigen-experienced cells was impossible with unsorted PBMCs.

Worth noting for this clonotype: As yet, its antigen is unknown.

Primers used in a second PCR of roughly 7 to 11 cycles were a sample-barcoded 5' primer and a J-beta primer mix. All samples yielded 3 million or more CDR3-containing paired-end reads. MiXCR, applied by TCRdb to the 5' RACE reads, yields one record per CDR3 protein. This repertoire shows over a million distinct CDR3 sequences, 45% found once; its top ten account for approximately 20%. The length of the CDR3 is 16 residues. After removal of 6 bases from V and 6 bases from J, the junction contained 15 bases not matched to a gene. The sequence came from a woman aged 55-70 years in good health. Sequences were obtained from blood. This rearrangement joins TRBV12-3 or TRBV12-4 to TRBJ2-3, with TRBD1 identical over 7 bases. DNA of the CDR3: TGTGCCAGCAGACTTAAACAGGGGTCTTTTCGGGATACGCAGTATTTT. Translated: CASRLKQGSFRDTQYF.